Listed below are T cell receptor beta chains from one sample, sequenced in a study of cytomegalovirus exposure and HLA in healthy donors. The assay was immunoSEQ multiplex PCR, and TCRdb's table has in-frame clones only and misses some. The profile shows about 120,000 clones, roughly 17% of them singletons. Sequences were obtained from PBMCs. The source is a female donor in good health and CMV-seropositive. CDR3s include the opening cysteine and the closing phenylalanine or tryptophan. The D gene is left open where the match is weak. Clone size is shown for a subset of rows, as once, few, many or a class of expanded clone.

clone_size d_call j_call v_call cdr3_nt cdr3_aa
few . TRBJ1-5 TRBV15 TGTGCCACCAGCAGAGATTGGGGGCGAATGGATCAGCCCCAGCATTTT CATSRDWGRMDQPQHF
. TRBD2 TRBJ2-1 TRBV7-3 TGTGCCAGCAGCATGGGACTAGCGACCTACAATGAGCAGTTCTTC CASSMGLATYNEQFF
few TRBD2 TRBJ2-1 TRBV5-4 TGTGCCAGCAGCTTGTACTCGCGGGAGGGCCAAATCTACAATGAGCAGTTCTTC CASSLYSREGQIYNEQFF
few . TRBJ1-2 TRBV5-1 TGCGCCAGCAGCTTGGGGGCTGAAAACTATGGCTACACCTTC CASSLGAENYGYTF
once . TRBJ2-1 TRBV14 TGTGCCAGCAGCCAAGAATGGCTGCTTAATGAGCAGTTCTTC CASSQEWLLNEQFF
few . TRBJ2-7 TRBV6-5 TGTGCCAGCAGCGACACCCGCGACGAGCAGTACTTC CASSDTRDEQYF
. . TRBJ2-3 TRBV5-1 TGCGCCAGCAGCTTTTTCGACACCGCGGATACGCAGTATTTT CASSFFDTADTQYF
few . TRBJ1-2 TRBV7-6 TGTGCCAGCAGCCGCATCGGGGGGGCTGGCTACACCTTC CASSRIGGAGYTF
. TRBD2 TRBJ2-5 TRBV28 TGTGCCAGCCAAGCGGCGGGGGGGCGATATGGAGAGACCCAGTACTTC CASQAAGGRYGETQYF
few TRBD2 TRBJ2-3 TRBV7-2 TGTGCCAGCAGCTTATTTAGCGGGGGACTCACAGATACGCAGTATTTT CASSLFSGGLTDTQYF
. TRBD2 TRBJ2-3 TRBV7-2 TGTGCCAGCAGCACAAGACTAGCGGGGAGCACAGATACGCAGTATTTT CASSTRLAGSTDTQYF
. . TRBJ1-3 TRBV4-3 TGCGCCAGCAGCTCAAGAGTCTTGTCTGGAAACACCATATATTTT CASSSRVLSGNTIYF
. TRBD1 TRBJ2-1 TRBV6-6 TGTGCCAGCAGTTACCCAGGACAGGGGACTGAGCAGTTCTTC CASSYPGQGTEQFF
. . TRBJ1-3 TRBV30 TGTGCCTGGGGACAGATCTACTCTGGAAACACCATATATTTT CAWGQIYSGNTIYF
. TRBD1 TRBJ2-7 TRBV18 TGTGCCAGCTCGCGCCGGGACAGGGGGCCCCACGAGCAGTACTTC CASSRRDRGPHEQYF
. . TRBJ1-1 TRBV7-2 TGTGCCAGCAGCCCACCAGGGAACACTGAAGCTTTCTTT CASSPPGNTEAFF
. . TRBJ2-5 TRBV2 TGTGCCAGCACTAGACAGACCCAAGAGACCCAGTACTTC CASTRQTQETQYF
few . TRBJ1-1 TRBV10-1 TGCGCCAGCAGTGAACAGGTCAACACTGAAGCTTTCTTT CASSEQVNTEAFF
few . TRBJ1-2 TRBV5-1 TGCGCCAGCAGCTTGTATGGGGGGACTAACTATGGCTACACCTTC CASSLYGGTNYGYTF
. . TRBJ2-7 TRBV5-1 TGCGCCAGCAGCTTGGTAGAATTTGCCCCCTACGAGCAGTACTTC CASSLVEFAPYEQYF
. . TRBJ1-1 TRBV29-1 TGCAGCGTTGTTCGGCAGGGGTCCATCACTGAAGCTTTCTTT CSVVRQGSITEAFF
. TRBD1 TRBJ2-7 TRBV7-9 TGTGCCAGCAGCCAAACAGGGGTTGGCTACGAGCAGTACTTC CASSQTGVGYEQYF
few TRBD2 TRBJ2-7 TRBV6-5 TGTGCCAGCAGGCTACTAGCGGACACCTACGAGCAGTACTTC CASRLLADTYEQYF
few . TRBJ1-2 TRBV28 TGTGCCAGCAGTTTTGGGGACACCAACTATGGCTACACCTTC CASSFGDTNYGYTF
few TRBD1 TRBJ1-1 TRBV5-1 TGCGCCAGCAGCTTGGTTTCAGGGGGCGTCACTGAAGCTTTCTTT CASSLVSGGVTEAFF
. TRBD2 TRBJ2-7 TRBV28 TGTGCCAGCAGTGCATTGGGACTAGCGGTTCATACCTACGAGCAGTACTTC CASSALGLAVHTYEQYF
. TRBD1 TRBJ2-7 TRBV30 TGTGCCGGTGGAGGACAGGGCTACGAGCAGTACTTC CAGGGQGYEQYF
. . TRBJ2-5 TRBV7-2 TGTGCCAGCAGCTCGGGACTGCAAGAGACCCAGTACTTC CASSSGLQETQYF
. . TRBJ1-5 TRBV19 TGTGCCACCGACCGGGGGAATCAGCCCCAGCATTTT CATDRGNQPQHF
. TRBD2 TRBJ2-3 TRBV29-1 TGCAGCGTTGAAACCGGGAGGGGTAGCACAGATACGCAGTATTTT CSVETGRGSTDTQYF
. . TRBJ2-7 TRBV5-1 TGCGCCAGCAGCTTGGATCCAGGGGGGACCTACGAGCAGTACTTC CASSLDPGGTYEQYF
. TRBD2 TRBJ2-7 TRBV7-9 TGTGCCAGCACCGATAGCGGGAGGCACTACGAGCAGTACTTC CASTDSGRHYEQYF
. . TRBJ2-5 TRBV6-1 TGTGCCAGCAGTGAGGCGACTATTACGGTGCAGACCCAGTACTTC CASSEATITVQTQYF
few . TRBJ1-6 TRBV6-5 TGTGCCAGCAGACAGGGCTTATACAATTCACCCCTCCACTTT CASRQGLYNSPLHF
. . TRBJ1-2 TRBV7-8 TGTGCCAGCAGCCAAAACAGGGCTTACTACTATGGCTACACCTTC CASSQNRAYYYGYTF
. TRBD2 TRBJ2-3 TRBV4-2 TGTGCCAGCAGCCAAGATAGACGGGGGGGATCAGATACGCAGTATTTT CASSQDRRGGSDTQYF
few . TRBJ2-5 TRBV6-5 TGTGCCAGCAGTTACCGCAGGGGTTGGGAGACCCAGTACTTC CASSYRRGWETQYF
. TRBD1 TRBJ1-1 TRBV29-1 TGCAGCGTTGTTGGGGGGGACAGGGGGCCTGAAGCTTTCTTT CSVVGGDRGPEAFF
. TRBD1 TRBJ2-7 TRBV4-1 TGCGCCAGCAGCCCGGTTTTGGGACAGGGTAATTCCTACGAGCAGTACTTC CASSPVLGQGNSYEQYF
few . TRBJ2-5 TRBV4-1 TGCGCCAGCAGCCAAGATCCCAGGGACCAAGAGACCCAGTACTTC CASSQDPRDQETQYF
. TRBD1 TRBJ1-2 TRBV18 TGTGCCAGCTCACCGACGACAGGGAGCTACACCTTC CASSPTTGSYTF
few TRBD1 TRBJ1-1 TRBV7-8 TGTGCCAGCAGCCAATGGACAGGCACTGAAGCTTTCTTT CASSQWTGTEAFF
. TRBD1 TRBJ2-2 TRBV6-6 TGTGCCAGCAGTCCAATTGGGACAGGGGACACCGGGGAGCTGTTTTTT CASSPIGTGDTGELFF
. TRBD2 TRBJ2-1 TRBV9 TGTGCCAGCAGCGAAGGGGGGCGGGAGGGCCTAGATTCCTACAATGAGCAGTTCTTC CASSEGGREGLDSYNEQFF
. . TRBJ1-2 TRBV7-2 TGTGCCAGCAGCCCCTCCCCGACAGCCCACTATGGCTACACCTTC CASSPSPTAHYGYTF
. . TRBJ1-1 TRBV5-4 TGTGCCAGCAGCTTCTATATGGGCATGAACACTGAAGCTTTCTTT CASSFYMGMNTEAFF
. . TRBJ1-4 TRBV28 TGTGCCGCAGAAAGGGCCGGGGGAGTAGGTGAAAAACTGTTTTTT CAAERAGGVGEKLFF
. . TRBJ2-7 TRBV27 TGTGCCAGCAGTCTAGGAGTTTGGGCAGGGGGGAGCGAGCAGTACTTC CASSLGVWAGGSEQYF
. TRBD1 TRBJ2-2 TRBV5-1 TGCGCCAGCAGCCCGGGACAGGGGAACACCGGGGAGCTGTTTTTT CASSPGQGNTGELFF
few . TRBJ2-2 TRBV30 TGTGCCTGGAGTGTCCGGGCGGGGCTCCTGAGGACCGGGGAGCTGTTTTTT CAWSVRAGLLRTGELFF
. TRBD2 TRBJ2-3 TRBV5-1 TGCGCCAGCAGCTTGGTCCGGGTCGGGAGGGCTACGGCAGATACGCAGTATTTT CASSLVRVGRATADTQYF
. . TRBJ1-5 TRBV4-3 TGCGCCAGCAGCCAAGAGTTTACGGGGATTCAGCCCCAGCATTTT CASSQEFTGIQPQHF
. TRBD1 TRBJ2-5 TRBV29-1 TGCAGCGTTGCCCAGACAGGGCTAGAAGAGACCCAGTACTTC CSVAQTGLEETQYF
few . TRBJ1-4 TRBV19 TGTGCCAGTAGTATTTGGGCTACAACTAATGAAAAACTGTTTTTT CASSIWATTNEKLFF
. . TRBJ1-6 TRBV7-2 TGTGCCAGCAGCACAGACACAGGAAGAAATTCACCCCTCCACTTT CASSTDTGRNSPLHF
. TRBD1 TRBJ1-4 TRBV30 TGTGCCTGGAGTTTCCGGGACAGGGCTCTCCCCCCAACTAATGAAAAACTGTTTTTT CAWSFRDRALPPTNEKLFF
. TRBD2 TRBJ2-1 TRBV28 TGTGCCAGCAGTTTATCCGGACTAGCGGGGGGGCAAAATTGGGGTGAGCAGTTCTTC CASSLSGLAGGQNWGEQFF
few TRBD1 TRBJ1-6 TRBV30 TGTGCCTGGAAACTGACAGGGCCCGTCTATAATTCACCCCTCCACTTT CAWKLTGPVYNSPLHF